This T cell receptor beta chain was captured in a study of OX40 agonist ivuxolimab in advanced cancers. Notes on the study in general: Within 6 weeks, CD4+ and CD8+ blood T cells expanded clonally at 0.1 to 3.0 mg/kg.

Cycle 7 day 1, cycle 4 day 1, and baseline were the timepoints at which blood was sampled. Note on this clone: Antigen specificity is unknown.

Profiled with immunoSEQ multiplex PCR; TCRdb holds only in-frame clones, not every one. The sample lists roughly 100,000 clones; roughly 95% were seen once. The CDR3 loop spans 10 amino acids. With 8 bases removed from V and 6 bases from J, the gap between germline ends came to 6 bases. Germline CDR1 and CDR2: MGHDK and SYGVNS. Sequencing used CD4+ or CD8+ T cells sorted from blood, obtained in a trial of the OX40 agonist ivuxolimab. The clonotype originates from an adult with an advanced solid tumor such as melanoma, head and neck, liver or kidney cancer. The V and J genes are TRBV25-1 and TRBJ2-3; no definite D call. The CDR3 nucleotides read TGTGCCAGCGGCGTCGATACGCAGTATTTT. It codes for CASGVDTQYF.